Listed here are 17 T cell receptor beta chains from one sample, sequenced in a study of T cell clonality in common variable immunodeficiency. The assay was immunoSEQ multiplex PCR, and TCRdb's table has in-frame clones only and misses some. The data list tens of thousands of clones, none observed once; about 3.6% falls to the top ten. Source material: peripheral blood mononuclear cells. The receptors were gathered from a person aged 18 to 69 in good health.

This clone was seen a few times. One end of the junction does not line up with germline, which may come from a read error. The CDR3 end is not reached by the read, which stops 3 residues before it; the germline J gene fills it in. The chain joins TRBV30 to TRBJ1-1; D is possibly TRBD1 (6 bases). The CDR3 contains 13 residues. Per germline, CDR1 GTSNPN and CDR2 SVGIG (reference sequence). This chain's CDR3 is CARTRGANSEAFF. CDR3 DNA (partial): TGTGCCCGGACTCGGGGGGCGAACTCTGAA.

This clone appeared many times. The read gets to within 3 residues of the CDR3 end, and the germline J gene fills in the rest. The V gene is TRBV2, the J gene TRBJ2-7; 13 bases match TRBD2. J gave up 5 bases and V 4 bases, and 5 bases lay outside the gene matches. The CDR3 is 15 amino acids. CDR1 and CDR2 from the germline V gene are SNHLY and FYNNEI. The DNA read from the CDR3 is TGTGCCAGCAGTGGGGGACTAGCGGGGCAAAACGAG. Amino acids: CASSGGLAGQNE. The CDR3 reads in full as CASSGGLAGQNEQYF.

Remarks on this clone: The junction departs from germline at one end; a sequencing error may be responsible. The CDR3 is cut off 3 residues early in the read; its end comes from the germline J gene. Distinct nucleotide sequences in the sample also encode this CDR3. The rearrangement links TRBV19 to TRBJ1-3; the match to TRBD1 covers 9 bases. The CDR3 is made up of 15 amino acids. CDR1 and CDR2 from the germline V gene are LNHDA and SQIVND (reference sequence). The sequenced CDR3 bases are TGTGCCAGCCAGAGACAGGGGGGGACTGGAAACACG. Protein sequence: CASQRQGGTGNT. The full CDR3 sequence reads CASQRQGGTGNTIYF.

This clone has just a few counts. The junction shows a germline mismatch at one end, possibly a read error. This chain's CDR3 is CASSRFDSVTDAFF. The CDR3 DNA, read in part, is TGTGCCAGCAGTAGATTCGACAGCGTCACTGAC. The chain combines TRBV2 with TRBJ1-1; perhaps TRBD1 as D (5 bases). The read ends 3 residues early relative to the CDR3; the germline J gene fills the gap. The CDR3 runs 14 residues. Germline values: CDR1 SNHLY, CDR2 FYNNEI.

This clone came up many times. With the read ending 3 residues before the CDR3 end, the germline J gene is used to fill in that end. This chain connects TRBV5-1 to TRBJ2-3; D is possibly TRBD1 (6 bases). Germline V gives CDR1 SGHRS, CDR2 YFSETQ. This CDR3 is 13 amino acids long. The covered CDR3 bases are TGCGCCAGCAGCTTACAGGGCCAAGAGACG. Translated: CASSLQGQET. The whole CDR3 sequence is CASSLQGQETQYF.

This clone was counted at least ten times. Read coverage stops 3 residues before the CDR3 terminus; the germline J gene supplies the remainder. This chain connects TRBV7-9 to TRBJ2-7; D is perhaps TRBD1 (6 bases). The CDR3 covers 15 residues. Germline values: CDR1 SEHNR, CDR2 FQNEAQ (reference sequence). With 5 bases removed from V and 1 base from J, the gap between germline ends came to 15 bases. CDR3 DNA (partial): TGTGCCAGCAGCCCTGGACAGTACCCGTCCTACGAG. Protein product: CASSPGQYPSYE. The CDR3 in its entirety is CASSPGQYPSYEQYF.

Of note for this clone: The CDR3 end is not reached by the read, which stops 3 residues before it; the germline J gene fills it in. This chain links TRBV7-9 with TRBJ2-7; weak D call: TRBD2 (5 bases). This CDR3 spans 15 amino acids. Per the germline V gene, CDR1 is SEHNR and CDR2 is FQNEAQ (reference sequence). V was trimmed by 0 bases and J by 3 bases, leaving 12 bases between them. The CDR3 sequence is CASSLAEGLLYEQYF. The CDR3 DNA, read in part, is TGTGCCAGCAGCTTAGCCGAAGGACTCCTCTACGAG.

This clone was seen repeatedly, ten times or more. The read ends 3 residues before the CDR3 terminus; that terminus is restored from the germline J gene. The genes are TRBV7-3 and TRBJ2-2; D may be TRBD2 (5 bases). The germline V gene encodes CDR1 SGHTA and CDR2 FQGTGA. The length of the CDR3 is 14 residues. Trimming pared 1 base from V and 5 bases from J, leaving 8 bases between. CDR3 bases read: TGTGCCAGCAGCTTAATGGGCGGGACCGGGGAG. Encoded protein: CASSLMGGTGE. The full CDR3 is CASSLMGGTGELFF.

In this sample, this clone turned up many times. The read ends 3 residues shy of where the CDR3 ends; the end is completed using the germline J gene. This chain links TRBV20-1 with TRBJ1-5, with 10 bases that match TRBD1. The CDR3 has 18 residues. The germline V gene has CDR1 DFQATT and CDR2 SNEGSKA (reference sequence). Germline trimming cut 0 bases from V and 0 bases from J; bases unmatched to any gene: 8. CDR3 region: CSARDPGQGVYSNQPQHF. The DNA read from the CDR3 is TGCAGTGCTAGAGACCCAGGACAGGGGGTATATAGCAATCAGCCC.

This clone has a count of ten or more. The read is 3 residues too short to cover the CDR3 end, so that end is filled in from the germline J gene. The chain recombines TRBV6-1 with TRBJ1-5; D uncertain. The V end lost 2 bases, the J end lost 5 bases, and 10 bases lay between the germline ends. Germline V gene sequence: CDR1 MNHNS, CDR2 SASEGT. This CDR3 has 14 amino acids. The CDR3: CASSEQRVDQPQHF. The CDR3 bases that were read are TGTGCCAGCAGTGAACAGAGGGTGGATCAGCCC.

This clone appeared many times. The CDR3 sequence is CASSTGQGAGEKLFF. Incomplete CDR3 DNA: TGTGCCAGCAGCACCGGACAGGGGGCGGGTGAAAAA. The V call is TRBV12-3 or TRBV12-4, the J call TRBJ1-4; 11 bases are a match to TRBD1. The read ends 3 residues early relative to the CDR3; the germline J gene fills the gap. Unmatched junction bases numbered 7, after V lost 6 bases and J lost 7 bases. CDR3 length equals 15 residues.

Worth noting for this clone: The CDR3 end lies 3 residues beyond the end of the read and is filled in from the germline J gene. The chain joins TRBV18 to TRBJ2-5; 9 bases are shared with TRBD1. Losses at the gene ends were 2 bases for V and 6 bases for J; bases not matched to a gene: 7. This CDR3 spans 15 amino acids. The V gene's germline CDR1 is KGHSH and CDR2 LQKENI. The part of the CDR3 DNA that was read is TGTGCCAGCTCACCATCCGGGACAGGGTTGCAGACC. Encoded protein: CASSPSGTGLQT. The full-length CDR3 reads as CASSPSGTGLQTQYF.

This clone showed up many times. Coverage ceases 3 residues before the CDR3 finishes, and the germline J gene fills in the end. The chain recombines TRBV7-8 with TRBJ2-1; 7 positions agree with TRBD2. The CDR3 contains 15 residues. Germline CDR1 and CDR2: SGHVS and FQNEAQ. V was pared by 10 bases and J by 3 bases, with 12 bases of the junction left unmatched. CDR3 protein: CATHWGGIFYNEQFF. CDR3 DNA, as far as it was read: TGTGCCACCCATTGGGGGGGGATTTTCTACAATGAG.

This clone was seen repeatedly, ten times or more. The CDR3 end is not reached by the read, which stops 3 residues before it; the germline J gene fills it in. J is TRBJ2-1 and V is TRBV5-5; D gene ambiguous. Germline values: CDR1 SGHKS, CDR2 YYEKEE (reference sequence). This CDR3 is built from 15 residues. The V gene lost 2 bases and the J gene lost 0 bases, with 9 bases spanning the gap. Partial CDR3 DNA: TGTGCCAGCAGCTTCCGGCAGGCCTCCTACAATGAG. It specifies CASSFRQASYNE. The whole CDR3 sequence reads CASSFRQASYNEQFF.

This clone occurred a few times. At one end the junction does not follow the germline gene, possibly because of a read error. The read gets to within 3 residues of the CDR3 end, and the germline J gene fills in the rest. The V gene is TRBV5-1, the J gene TRBJ2-3, with 8 bases that match TRBD2. This CDR3 comprises 16 residues. Per the germline V gene, CDR1 is SGHRS and CDR2 is YFSETQ. CDR3 amino acids: CASSLAGGGMPETQYF. Incomplete CDR3 DNA: TGCGCCAGCAGCCTAGCTGGCGGGGGGATGCCAGAGACG.

Comments on this clone: The DNA ends 3 residues before the CDR3 does, and the rest of the CDR3 is filled in from the germline J gene. The rearrangement links TRBV7-6 to TRBJ2-7, with 8 bases identical to TRBD2. Trimming cost V 4 bases and J 2 bases; bases outside gene matches: 4. Germline V gene lookup returns CDR1 SGHVS and CDR2 FNYEAQ. CDR3 length: 14 amino acids. CDR3 sequence reads: CASSSGSGAYEQYF. The CDR3 DNA, read in part, is TGTGCCAGCAGCTCGGGTAGCGGGGCCTACGAG.

This clone was seen at least ten times. The CDR3 end falls 3 residues outside the read, so it is completed with the germline J gene. The chain carries TRBV19 and TRBJ1-4, with D maybe TRBD1 (5 bases). There are 13 residues in the CDR3. Germline values: CDR1 LNHDA, CDR2 SQIVND (reference sequence). V shed 6 bases and J shed 6 bases, with 11 bases lying between them. CDR3 sequence: CASRGQGYEKLFF. The DNA read from the CDR3 is TGTGCCAGTAGAGGGCAGGGCTATGAAAAA.